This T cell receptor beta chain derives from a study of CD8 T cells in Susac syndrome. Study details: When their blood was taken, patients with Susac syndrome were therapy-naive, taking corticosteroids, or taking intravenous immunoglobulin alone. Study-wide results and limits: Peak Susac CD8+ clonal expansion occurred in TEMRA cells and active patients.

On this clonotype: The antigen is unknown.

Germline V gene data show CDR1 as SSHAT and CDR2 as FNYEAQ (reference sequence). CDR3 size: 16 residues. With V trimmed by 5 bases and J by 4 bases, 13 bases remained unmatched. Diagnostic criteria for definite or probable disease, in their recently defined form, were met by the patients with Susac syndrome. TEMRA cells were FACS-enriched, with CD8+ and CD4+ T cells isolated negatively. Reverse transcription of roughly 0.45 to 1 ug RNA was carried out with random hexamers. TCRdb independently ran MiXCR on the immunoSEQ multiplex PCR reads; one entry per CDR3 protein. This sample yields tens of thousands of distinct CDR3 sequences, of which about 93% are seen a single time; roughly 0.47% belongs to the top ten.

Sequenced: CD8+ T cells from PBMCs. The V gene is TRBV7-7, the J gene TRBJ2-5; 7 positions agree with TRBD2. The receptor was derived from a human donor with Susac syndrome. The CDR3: CASSITGGRAGETQYF. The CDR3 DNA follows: TGTGCCAGCAGCATAACAGGAGGGAGGGCCGGAGAGACCCAGTACTTC.